These T cell receptor beta chains were read from a single sample in a study of cytomegalovirus exposure and HLA in healthy donors. The data were produced by immunoSEQ multiplex PCR, yet TCRdb's version contains in-frame clones alone and is incomplete. This sample has about 130,000 clones, with over 60% found just once. The source material was PBMCs. Receptors originate from a man in his late teens or twenties in good health and CMV-seronegative. The CDR3 runs from the conserved cysteine through the conserved F or W. The D gene is left open where the match is weak. Clone size is not always given. Where it is, it says once, few, many or a class for expanded clones.

v_call: TRBV7-9; j_call: TRBJ2-3; d_call: TRBD2; clone_size: .; cdr3_nt: TGTGCCAGCAGCTTAAGTTATGGGATTCTAGCGGGAGTTGGAGATACGCAGTATTTT; cdr3_aa: CASSLSYGILAGVGDTQYF
v_call: TRBV10-3; j_call: TRBJ1-4; d_call: .; clone_size: .; cdr3_nt: TGTGCCATCAGTCGGCGGGGGAATGAAAAACTGTTTTTT; cdr3_aa: CAISRRGNEKLFF
v_call: TRBV6-5; j_call: TRBJ1-2; d_call: .; clone_size: .; cdr3_nt: TGTGCCAGCAGCTCTCTCTCCTATGGCTACACCTTC; cdr3_aa: CASSSLSYGYTF
v_call: TRBV7-3; j_call: TRBJ2-2; d_call: .; clone_size: .; cdr3_nt: TGTGCCAGCAGCTTATGGGGGGAGGCGCCCGGGGAGCTGTTTTTT; cdr3_aa: CASSLWGEAPGELFF
v_call: TRBV4-1; j_call: TRBJ1-4; d_call: .; clone_size: .; cdr3_nt: TGCGCCAGCAGCCAAACCGGGGTAGAACTGTTTTTT; cdr3_aa: CASSQTGVELFF
v_call: TRBV7-8; j_call: TRBJ1-6; d_call: .; clone_size: .; cdr3_nt: TGTGCCAGCAGCGCTCCCGAGGCCACCCTCCACTTT; cdr3_aa: CASSAPEATLHF
v_call: TRBV5-6; j_call: TRBJ1-2; d_call: .; clone_size: .; cdr3_nt: TGTGCCAGCAGCTGGAGACAAGGAGGAGACTATGGCTACACCTTC; cdr3_aa: CASSWRQGGDYGYTF
v_call: TRBV7-3; j_call: TRBJ1-2; d_call: .; clone_size: .; cdr3_nt: TGTGCCAGCAGCTTAGAACATGGGAGAGTCTATGGCTACACCTTC; cdr3_aa: CASSLEHGRVYGYTF
v_call: TRBV29-1; j_call: TRBJ2-2; d_call: .; clone_size: once; cdr3_nt: TGCAGCGTTAAAGTGTCCGCGTTCGCCGGGGAGCTGTTTTTT; cdr3_aa: CSVKVSAFAGELFF
v_call: TRBV28; j_call: TRBJ1-3; d_call: .; clone_size: .; cdr3_nt: TGTGCCAGCAGACGCCCAGGGTCTGGAAACACCATATATTTT; cdr3_aa: CASRRPGSGNTIYF
v_call: TRBV28; j_call: TRBJ1-5; d_call: TRBD1; clone_size: .; cdr3_nt: TGTGCCAGCACCACTTTACAGGGGCATAGCAATCAGCCCCAGCATTTT; cdr3_aa: CASTTLQGHSNQPQHF
v_call: TRBV5-4; j_call: TRBJ2-1; d_call: .; clone_size: .; cdr3_nt: TGTGCCAGCAGCTTCAGGCGGGATCAGTACAATGAGCAGTTCTTC; cdr3_aa: CASSFRRDQYNEQFF
v_call: TRBV7-2; j_call: TRBJ2-3; d_call: TRBD2; clone_size: .; cdr3_nt: TGTGCCAGCAGCGTGACTAGCTTAACAGATACGCAGTATTTT; cdr3_aa: CASSVTSLTDTQYF
v_call: TRBV5-1; j_call: TRBJ2-2; d_call: .; clone_size: .; cdr3_nt: TGCGCCAGCAGCTTGGACCGGGGCGGGGAGCTGTTTTTT; cdr3_aa: CASSLDRGGELFF
v_call: TRBV4-1; j_call: TRBJ1-5; d_call: .; clone_size: once; cdr3_nt: TGCGCCAGCAGCCAAGATGGGGCGGGGGTTTCCCAGCATTTT; cdr3_aa: CASSQDGAGVSQHF
v_call: TRBV6-5; j_call: TRBJ2-2; d_call: TRBD2; clone_size: .; cdr3_nt: TGTGCCAGCAGTTACGACGGGACTAGCACCGGGGAGCTGTTTTTT; cdr3_aa: CASSYDGTSTGELFF
v_call: TRBV28; j_call: TRBJ2-1; d_call: TRBD1; clone_size: .; cdr3_nt: TGTGCCAGCAGCATACAGGGGGCGAATGAGCAGTTCTTC; cdr3_aa: CASSIQGANEQFF
v_call: TRBV4-1; j_call: TRBJ2-3; d_call: TRBD2; clone_size: .; cdr3_nt: TGCGCCAGCAGCCAAGCTCCTCTAGCGGGAGGAACAGATACGCAGTATTTT; cdr3_aa: CASSQAPLAGGTDTQYF
v_call: TRBV19; j_call: TRBJ2-1; d_call: .; clone_size: .; cdr3_nt: TGTGCCAGTAGCGGGAGTGTTATCAATGAGCAGTTCTTC; cdr3_aa: CASSGSVINEQFF
v_call: TRBV7-9; j_call: TRBJ2-3; d_call: .; clone_size: .; cdr3_nt: TGTGCCAGCAGCTTCAGTCGGGATGGACGAAACACAGATACGCAGTGTTTT; cdr3_aa: CASSFSRDGRNTDTQCF
v_call: TRBV7-8; j_call: TRBJ2-1; d_call: .; clone_size: .; cdr3_nt: TGTGCCAGCAGTCCTGGGGGACTCGGGCAGTTCTTC; cdr3_aa: CASSPGGLGQFF
v_call: TRBV5-5; j_call: TRBJ1-3; d_call: TRBD1; clone_size: once; cdr3_nt: TGTGCCAGCAGCCCCGAGGGACAGGGAAACACCATATATTTT; cdr3_aa: CASSPEGQGNTIYF
v_call: TRBV6-1; j_call: TRBJ2-2; d_call: TRBD1; clone_size: .; cdr3_nt: TGTGCCGGACAGGGCCCCGGGGAGCTGTTTTTT; cdr3_aa: CAGQGPGELFF
v_call: TRBV7-7; j_call: TRBJ2-2; d_call: TRBD2; clone_size: .; cdr3_nt: TGTGCCAGCAGCTTAGGGCTAGCGGGAGGCAAGCTGTTTTTT; cdr3_aa: CASSLGLAGGKLFF
v_call: TRBV10-2; j_call: TRBJ1-5; d_call: TRBD1; clone_size: .; cdr3_nt: TGCGCCAGCAGTCAAAGGGACAGGGTCCAGCCCCAGCATTTT; cdr3_aa: CASSQRDRVQPQHF
v_call: TRBV5-4; j_call: TRBJ2-1; d_call: TRBD2; clone_size: .; cdr3_nt: TGTGCCAGCAGCACGGGACTAGCGGGAGTCTACAATGAGCAGTTCTTC; cdr3_aa: CASSTGLAGVYNEQFF